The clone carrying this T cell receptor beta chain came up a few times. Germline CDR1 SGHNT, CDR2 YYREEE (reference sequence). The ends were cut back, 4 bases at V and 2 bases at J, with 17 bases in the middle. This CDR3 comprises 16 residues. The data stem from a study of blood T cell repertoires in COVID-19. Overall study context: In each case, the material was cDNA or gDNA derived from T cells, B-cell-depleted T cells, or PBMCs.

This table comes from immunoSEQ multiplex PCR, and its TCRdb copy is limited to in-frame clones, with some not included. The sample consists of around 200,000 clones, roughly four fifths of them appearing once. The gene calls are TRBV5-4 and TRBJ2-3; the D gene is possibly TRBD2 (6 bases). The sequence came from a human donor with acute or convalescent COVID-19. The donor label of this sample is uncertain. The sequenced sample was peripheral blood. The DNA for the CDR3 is TGTGCCAGCAGCCGGGGGTGGGGACCAGACACAGATACGCAGTATTTT. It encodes CASSRGWGPDTDTQYF. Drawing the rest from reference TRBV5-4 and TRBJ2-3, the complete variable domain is ETGVTQSPTHLIKTRGQQVTLRCSSQSGHNTVSWYQQALGQGPQFIFQYYREEENGRGNFPPRFSGLQFPNYSSELNVNALELDDSALYLCASSRGWGPDTDTQYFGPGTRLTVL.